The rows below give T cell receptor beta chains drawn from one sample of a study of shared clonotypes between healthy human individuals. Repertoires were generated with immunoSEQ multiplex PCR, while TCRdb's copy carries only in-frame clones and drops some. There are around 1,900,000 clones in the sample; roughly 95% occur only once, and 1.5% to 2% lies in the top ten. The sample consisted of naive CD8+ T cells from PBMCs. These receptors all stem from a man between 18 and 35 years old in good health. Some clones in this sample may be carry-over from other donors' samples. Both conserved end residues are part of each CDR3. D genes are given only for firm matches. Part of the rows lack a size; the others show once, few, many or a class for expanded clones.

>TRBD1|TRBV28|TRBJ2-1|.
TGTGCCAGCAGTTATGGACAGGGTAATAATGAGCAGTTCTTC
CASSYGQGNNEQFF
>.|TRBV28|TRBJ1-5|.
TGTGCCAGCAGTTTATTCACTGCCCACGGGGGACAGCCCCAGCATTTT
CASSLFTAHGGQPQHF
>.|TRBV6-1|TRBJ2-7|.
TGTGCCAGCAGTGAAAGGTTCGGGACACCGTTATACGAGCAGTACTTC
CASSERFGTPLYEQYF
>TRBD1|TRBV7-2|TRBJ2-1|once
TGTGCCAGCAGCCCCGCACCCGGGACAGGCTACAATGAGCAGTTCTTC
CASSPAPGTGYNEQFF
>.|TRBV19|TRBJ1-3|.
TGTGCCAGTAGTATAATGGACTCTGGAAACACCATATATTTT
CASSIMDSGNTIYF
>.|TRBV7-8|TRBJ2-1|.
TGTGCCAGCAGCTTAGACCAGGACAGCCACAATGAGCAGTTCTTC
CASSLDQDSHNEQFF
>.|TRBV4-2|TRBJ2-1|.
TGTGCCAGCAGCCAAGACAAGCCGGATGAGCAGTTCTTC
CASSQDKPDEQFF
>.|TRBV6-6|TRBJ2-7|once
TGTGCCAGCAGTCCTACCGGATGGACCTACGAGCAGTACTTC
CASSPTGWTYEQYF
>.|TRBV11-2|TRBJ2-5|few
TGTGCCAGCAGCTTAGGGAAAGAGACCCAGTACTTC
CASSLGKETQYF
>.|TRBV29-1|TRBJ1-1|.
TGCAGCGTGATCCCTCCCCCTGGCCTAGCTTTCTTT
CSVIPPPGLAFF
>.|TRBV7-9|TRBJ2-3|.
TGTGCCAGCAGCTTAGGCAGGGGCACAGATACGCAGTATTTT
CASSLGRGTDTQYF
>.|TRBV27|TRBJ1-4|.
TGTGCCAGCAGTTTATCGTTCCGAGGGAACACGGAAAAACTGTTTTTT
CASSLSFRGNTEKLFF
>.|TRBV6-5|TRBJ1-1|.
TGTGCCAGCAGTTACTCAGAGGGGATTCCAACTGAAGCTTTCTTT
CASSYSEGIPTEAFF